The 32 T cell receptor beta chains reported below all come from one sample, sequenced in a study of T cell clonality in common variable immunodeficiency. Method: immunoSEQ multiplex PCR; TCRdb's copy keeps in-frame clones and lacks some. Observed in the sample are around 29,000 clones, none of them singletons. Sequencing was carried out using peripheral blood mononuclear cells. The receptors derive from a person between 18 and 75 years old in good health.

This clone appeared many times. The read gets to within 3 residues of the CDR3 end, and the germline J gene fills in the rest. The chain links TRBV29-1 to TRBJ1-2; tentatively, D is TRBD1 (6 bases). This CDR3 region has 12 residues. Germline-derived CDR1 and CDR2 are SQVTM and ANQGSEA. The CDR3 reads CSVVGGARGYTF. Partial CDR3 DNA: TGCAGCGTTGTTGGGGGGGCGCGGGGC.

This clone was detected only a few times. The CDR3 end falls 3 residues outside the read, so it is completed with the germline J gene. The gene calls are TRBV30 and TRBJ1-1; D gene ambiguous. In germline, CDR1 is GTSNPN, CDR2 SVGIG (reference sequence). The length of the CDR3 is 11 residues. Partial CDR3 DNA: TGTGCCTGGGGCCCCCTGACTCAA. Translating it yields CAWGPLTQ. The entire CDR3 is CAWGPLTQAFF.

The table lists this clone with many counts. This CDR3 is CASSSTGGNQPQHF. CDR3 DNA, as far as it was read: TGTGCCAGTAGCTCCACAGGGGGCAATCAGCCC. The J gene is TRBJ1-5, the V gene TRBV19; 7 nucleotides align to TRBD1. The read ends 3 residues early relative to the CDR3; the germline J gene fills the gap. Germline V gene data show CDR1 as LNHDA and CDR2 as SQIVND (reference sequence). After removal of 6 bases from V and 2 bases from J, the junction contained 4 bases not matched to a gene. The CDR3 spans 14 residues.

As concerns this clone: The CDR3 extends 3 residues past the end of the read, so its final part is completed from the germline J gene. The chain is built from TRBV11-1 and TRBJ2-3; D gene ambiguous. The CDR3 covers 14 residues. Germline loops: CDR1 SGHAT, CDR2 FQDESV (reference sequence). This CDR3 is CASSLSSVQETQYF. The sequenced CDR3 bases are TGTGCCAGCAGCTTATCCTCAGTCCAAGAGACG. The variable domain in full, completed from reference TRBV11-1 and TRBJ2-3, reads EAEVAQSPRYKITEKSQAVAFWCDPISGHATLYWYRQILGQGPELLVQFQDESVVDDSQLPKDRFSAERLKGVDSTLKIQPAELGDSAMYLCASSLSSVQETQYFGPGTRLTVL.

This clone has a count of ten or more. With the read ending 3 residues before the CDR3 end, the germline J gene is used to fill in that end. The chain has TRBV5-1 and TRBJ2-2; D call uncertain. Between the trimmed V and J ends, which lost 0 bases and 5 bases, there was a span of 5 bases. Germline V gene data show CDR1 as SGHRS and CDR2 as YFSETQ. The CDR3 is 13 residues long. The CDR3 here is CASSLDGTGELFF. Partial CDR3 DNA: TGCGCCAGCAGCTTGGACGGGACCGGGGAG.

With respect to this clone: The observed sequence ends 3 residues before the CDR3 terminus, with the missing tail filled in from the germline J gene. The rearrangement uses TRBV5-1 and TRBJ1-1; 7 bases match TRBD1. Looked up from germline, CDR1 is SGHRS and CDR2 is YFSETQ. Losses at the gene ends were 3 bases for V and 2 bases for J; bases not matched to a gene: 16. This CDR3 spans 18 amino acids. CDR3 DNA (partial): TGCGCCAGCAGCTCCCGGACAGGAGGACACCCGGACAACACTGAA. Its protein is CASSSRTGGHPDNTE. The CDR3 reads in full as CASSSRTGGHPDNTEAFF.

This clone was counted many times. Read coverage stops 3 residues before the CDR3 terminus; the germline J gene supplies the remainder. This chain joins TRBV10-3 and TRBJ2-3, with D possibly being TRBD1 (6 bases). Trimming shortened V by 6 bases and J by 5 bases, and 12 bases separated the two germline ends. Germline CDR1 ENHRY, CDR2 SYGVKD. This CDR3 contains 13 residues. The part of the CDR3 DNA that was read is TGTGCCATCAGACAGGGAGAGGAAGATACG. Its translation: CAIRQGEEDT. The CDR3 as a whole reads CAIRQGEEDTQYF.

Details on this clone: The read is 3 residues too short to cover the CDR3 end, so that end is filled in from the germline J gene. The genes are TRBV30 and TRBJ2-2; possible D gene TRBD1, 5 bases. This CDR3 has 17 residues. Germline V gives CDR1 GTSNPN, CDR2 SVGIG (reference sequence). CDR3 DNA (partial): TGTGCCTGGAGTCCTGCTCGGACGGACGGACACATCGGACCG. As protein: CAWSPARTDGHIGP. The complete CDR3 sequence is CAWSPARTDGHIGPLFF.

This clone was counted at least ten times. The DNA ends 3 residues before the CDR3 does, and the rest of the CDR3 is filled in from the germline J gene. This chain joins TRBV7-8 and TRBJ1-1; D is perhaps TRBD1 (5 bases). The V gene's germline CDR1 is SGHVS and CDR2 FQNEAQ. The CDR3 length is 14 residues. V dropped 4 bases and J dropped 3 bases, with 12 bases sitting between them. The CDR3 is CASSWNLGDTEAFF. The part of the CDR3 DNA that was read is TGTGCCAGCAGCTGGAACCTAGGGGACACTGAA.

In its sample, this clone was seen many times. The DNA ends 3 residues before the CDR3 does, and the rest of the CDR3 is filled in from the germline J gene. V gene TRBV20-1 combines with J gene TRBJ2-5, with 8 bases identical to TRBD2. CDR3 size: 14 residues. Germline-derived CDR1 and CDR2 are DFQATT and SNEGSKA (reference sequence). The CDR3 sequence: CSVGGAAKQETQYF. The DNA read from the CDR3 is TGCAGCGTCGGGGGGGCCGCGAAGCAAGAGACC.

The table lists this clone with many counts. The read is 3 residues too short to cover the CDR3 end, so that end is filled in from the germline J gene. J is TRBJ2-3 and V is TRBV5-1; 7 positions agree with TRBD2. The CDR3 covers 17 residues. With 4 bases clipped from V and 0 bases from J, the junction kept 11 bases outside the gene matches. Germline V CDR1 and CDR2: SGHRS, YFSETQ. CDR3 region: CASSVPRETKSTDTQYF. The CDR3 bases that were read are TGCGCCAGCAGCGTTCCGCGGGAGACCAAAAGCACAGATACG.

This clone showed up many times. The CDR3 end lies 3 residues beyond the end of the read and is filled in from the germline J gene. The rearrangement uses TRBV13 and TRBJ1-6; the match to TRBD1 covers 10 bases. CDR3 length equals 15 residues. V lost 8 bases to trimming and J lost 7 bases; unmatched junction nucleotides: 8. Germline loops: CDR1 PRHDT, CDR2 FYEKMQ (reference sequence). The CDR3: CASAGTGDGNSPLHF. CDR3 DNA (partial): TGTGCCAGCGCTGGGACAGGGGATGGGAATTCACCC.

This clone was seen a handful of times. The read finishes 3 residues shy of the CDR3 end, and the germline J gene is used to complete it. V is TRBV29-1 and J is TRBJ2-1; TRBD2 is a possible D gene (5 bases). With 6 bases removed from V and 4 bases from J, the gap between germline ends came to 16 bases. This CDR3 has 14 amino acids. Germline values: CDR1 SQVTM, CDR2 ANQGSEA. The CDR3 DNA, read in part, is TGCAGCGTGGGTGCGGAGGAACTATACAATGAG. This gives the protein CSVGAEELYNE. The whole CDR3 reads CSVGAEELYNEQFF.

This clone was observed many times. The read falls 3 residues short of the CDR3 end, and the missing part is taken from the germline J gene. The chain recombines TRBV19 with TRBJ1-2; D is undetermined. Trimming left V 3 bases short and J 2 bases short, with 7 bases between. Germline V CDR1 and CDR2: LNHDA, SQIVND (reference sequence). This CDR3 spans 13 amino acids. The CDR3: CASSMGRNYGYTF. CDR3 DNA, as far as it was read: TGTGCCAGTAGTATGGGCAGGAACTATGGC.

This clone was detected many times. Read data end 3 residues before the CDR3 end; the end is taken from the germline J gene. The chain has TRBV5-1 and TRBJ1-1; 8 bases line up with TRBD1. V gave up 4 bases and J gave up 4 bases; unmatched junction bases: 3. The CDR3 sequence is 13 residues long. Germline CDR1 SGHRS, CDR2 YFSETQ. The CDR3 sequence is CASSVDRGTEAFF. The CDR3 bases that were read are TGCGCCAGCAGCGTCGACAGGGGCACTGAA.

This clone was counted ten times or more. The read ends 3 residues shy of where the CDR3 ends; the end is completed using the germline J gene. The rearrangement uses TRBV10-1 and TRBJ2-3, with 10 bases aligning to TRBD1. This CDR3 is built from 14 residues. V lost 4 bases to trimming and J lost 4 bases; unmatched junction nucleotides: 2. The germline gives CDR1 WNHNN, CDR2 SYGVQD (reference sequence). The part of the CDR3 DNA that was read is TGCGCCAGCAGTGCTGGACAGGGGGCAGATACG. Its translation is CASSAGQGADT. The entire CDR3 protein is CASSAGQGADTQYF.

This clone was detected ten times or more. The read is 3 residues too short to cover the CDR3 end, so that end is filled in from the germline J gene. The rearrangement uses TRBV19 and TRBJ2-3; TRBD2 matches 15 bases. The CDR3 is 18 residues long. Germline V lookup: CDR1 LNHDA, CDR2 SQIVND (reference sequence). V lost 4 bases and J lost 3; bases outside the gene matches: 8. Incomplete CDR3 DNA: TGTGCCAGTAGTACCACCGGGACTAGCGGGAGGAAGACAGATACG. Its translation: CASSTTGTSGRKTDT. The whole CDR3 sequence is CASSTTGTSGRKTDTQYF.

This clone was recorded many times. Sequencing ends 3 residues short of the CDR3 end; the germline J gene provides the rest. This chain connects TRBV27 to TRBJ1-2, with D possibly being TRBD1 (5 bases). The germline V gene encodes CDR1 MNHEY and CDR2 SMNVEV (reference sequence). V lost 5 bases to trimming and J lost 7 bases, with 20 bases between them. CDR3 length equals 15 residues. The part of the CDR3 DNA that was read is TGTGCCAGCAGTCCGACCCCTGAGGGGTCTGGTGGC. Its translation: CASSPTPEGSGG. In full, the CDR3 reads CASSPTPEGSGGYTF.

This clone has a count of ten or more. Incomplete CDR3 DNA: TGTGCCAGCAGTTTAGCTAGCGGGAGGGCCTACGAG. Translation gives CASSLASGRAYE. Given in full, the CDR3 is CASSLASGRAYEQYF. The gene calls are TRBV12-3 or TRBV12-4 and TRBJ2-7, with 11 nucleotides matching TRBD2. The read falls 3 residues short of the CDR3 end, and the missing part is taken from the germline J gene. J lost 2 bases, V lost 0 bases, and 0 bases had no gene match. The CDR3 has 15 residues.

For this clone: The read falls 3 residues short of the CDR3 end, and the missing part is taken from the germline J gene. The V call is TRBV6-1, the J call TRBJ2-5; perhaps D is TRBD1 or TRBD2 (6 bases each). The CDR3 length is 16 residues. In germline, CDR1 is MNHNS, CDR2 SASEGT. Trimming shortened V by 4 bases and J by 1 base, and 16 bases separated the two germline ends. The DNA read from the CDR3 is TGTGCCAGCAGTGCCCGAGGAGGGGGATTCCAAGAGACC. Encoded protein: CASSARGGGFQET. From start to end, the CDR3 is CASSARGGGFQETQYF.

Notes on this clone: The CDR3 is cut off 3 residues early in the read; its end comes from the germline J gene. J is TRBJ1-5 and V is TRBV5-1; D might be TRBD1 (5 bases). V was trimmed by 3 bases and J by 5 bases, leaving 12 bases between them. Looked up from germline, CDR1 is SGHRS and CDR2 is YFSETQ. This CDR3 spans 14 amino acids. The CDR3 protein is CASSWGEAHQPQHF. The DNA read from the CDR3 is TGCGCCAGCAGCTGGGGGGAGGCCCATCAGCCC.

Many counts were recorded for this clone. The read stops 3 residues short of the end of the CDR3; the missing end is completed from the germline J gene. This chain connects TRBV11-2 to TRBJ2-7, with 7 bases that match TRBD1. The junction had 6 bases not matched to a gene; V was cut back by 5 bases and J by 2 bases. The CDR3 has 14 amino acids. Germline V CDR1 and CDR2: SGHAT, FQNNGV. CDR3 protein: CASSTRQGAYEQYF. The CDR3 bases that were read are TGTGCCAGCAGCACAAGGCAGGGGGCCTACGAG.

This clone was seen repeatedly, ten times or more. Coverage ceases 3 residues before the CDR3 finishes, and the germline J gene fills in the end. This chain connects TRBV5-1 to TRBJ2-3; a weak D match, TRBD1 (6 bases). The CDR3 covers 15 residues. Between the trimmed V and J ends, which lost 2 bases and 1 base, there was a span of 11 bases. The germline gives CDR1 SGHRS, CDR2 YFSETQ. The CDR3 loop is CASSFSDRRTDTQYF. Partial CDR3 DNA: TGCGCCAGCAGCTTCTCGGACAGACGCACAGATACG.

This clone was seen ten or more times. From the germline J gene comes the end of the CDR3, since the read stops 3 residues before it. The genes are TRBV20-1 and TRBJ2-3; 9 positions match TRBD1. CDR1 is DFQATT, CDR2 SNEGSKA, per germline (reference sequence). There are 15 residues in the CDR3. V gave up 7 bases and J gave up 5 bases; unmatched junction bases: 13. CDR3 DNA, as far as it was read: TGCAGTGTGTGGGGGACAGGGACCCCTATAGATACG. Translating it yields CSVWGTGTPIDT. In full, the CDR3 is CSVWGTGTPIDTQYF.

Notes on this clone: The read terminates 3 residues ahead of where the CDR3 ends, so the germline J gene completes it. The chain is built from TRBV30 and TRBJ2-3, with D tentatively TRBD2 (5 bases). Germline CDR1 reads GTSNPN; CDR2 reads SVGIG (reference sequence). V lost 2 bases and J 3 bases, leaving 6 bases between the germline ends. The CDR3 is 12 amino acids. The sequenced CDR3 bases are TGTGCCTGGAGTCCGGGGACAGATACG. Amino acid sequence: CAWSPGTDT. The entire CDR3 is CAWSPGTDTQYF.

There are many counts of this clone. CDR3 sequence reads: CSVKRALGDTQYF. CDR3 bases read: TGCAGCGTTAAGCGGGCCCTGGGAGATACG. V is TRBV29-1 and J is TRBJ2-3; possible D gene TRBD2, 6 bases. The missing CDR3 end, 3 residues past where the read stops, is filled in from the germline J gene. The CDR3 has 13 residues. Per germline, CDR1 SQVTM and CDR2 ANQGSEA. V lost 5 bases and J 5 bases, leaving 14 bases between the germline ends.

Worth noting for this clone: The read terminates 3 residues before the CDR3 end, so the remaining end is supplied by the germline J gene. J is TRBJ2-7 and V is TRBV5-1, with 8 nucleotides matching TRBD1. V was clipped by 4 bases and J by 6 bases; unmatched bases: 6. The CDR3 is 13 amino acids. CDR1 is SGHRS, CDR2 YFSETQ, per germline. The CDR3 reads CASSRTGSGEQYF. The sequenced CDR3 bases are TGCGCCAGCAGCCGGACAGGGTCAGGCGAG.

This clone was detected many times. The read ends 3 residues before the CDR3 terminus; that terminus is restored from the germline J gene. The rearrangement uses TRBV10-1 and TRBJ1-1; D unclear. Germline loops: CDR1 WNHNN, CDR2 SYGVQD (reference sequence). V was pared by 4 bases and J by 0 bases, with 6 bases between. This CDR3 region has 13 residues. CDR3 sequence: CASSAQMNTEAFF. The DNA read from the CDR3 is TGCGCCAGCAGTGCCCAGATGAACACTGAA.

Details on this clone: From the germline J gene comes the end of the CDR3, since the read stops 3 residues before it. The rearrangement links TRBV2 to TRBJ2-5, with 10 nucleotides matching TRBD2. This CDR3 comprises 15 residues. J was trimmed by 5 bases and V by 2 bases; bases with no gene match: 5. Germline CDR1 SNHLY, CDR2 FYNNEI. The CDR3 bases that were read are TGTGCCAGCAGTGAAAATCTAGCGGGAGTTGAGACC. Its translation: CASSENLAGVET. The entire CDR3 is CASSENLAGVETQYF.

This clone was detected many times. The observed sequence ends 3 residues before the CDR3 terminus, with the missing tail filled in from the germline J gene. V is TRBV7-3 and J is TRBJ2-3; no clear D gene. The CDR3 is made up of 16 amino acids. From germline, CDR1 is SGHTA and CDR2 FQGTGA. V shed 5 bases and J shed 2 bases, with 17 bases lying between them. CDR3 residues: CASSPLGARYTDTQYF. The CDR3 bases that were read are TGTGCCAGCAGCCCTCTTGGAGCGAGGTACACAGATACG.

In this sample, this clone turned up many times. The read stops 3 residues short of the end of the CDR3; the missing end is completed from the germline J gene. The chain employs TRBV19 and TRBJ2-3, with TRBD2 identical over 9 bases. Germline assignment: CDR1 LNHDA and CDR2 SQIVND (reference sequence). V shed 10 bases and J 2 bases; nucleotides not matched to a gene: 7. This CDR3 contains 14 residues. The CDR3 protein is CATQAGGYTDTQYF. The CDR3 DNA, read in part, is TGTGCCACACAAGCGGGAGGTTACACAGATACG.

This clone was counted at least ten times. Read sequence stops 3 residues before the CDR3 end, and the germline J gene provides the missing end. The chain carries TRBV14 and TRBJ2-1; 8 positions match TRBD2. Germline-derived CDR1 and CDR2 are SGHDN and FVKESK. The CDR3 totals 17 residues. With V trimmed by 0 bases and J by 8 bases, 12 bases remained unmatched. The DNA read from the CDR3 is TGTGCCAGCAGCCAAGAAGTAGCACTAGCGGTTATGGATGAG. This sequence encodes CASSQEVALAVMDE. In full, the CDR3 is CASSQEVALAVMDEQFF.